Detailed here is one TCR beta chain. This sample stems from a study of control samples from healthy donors and cancer patients. Germline CDR1 is SGHTA and CDR2 is FQGNSA. The V gene end was trimmed by 1 base and the J gene end by 5 bases; junction bases not matched to a gene: 17. The CDR3 totals 19 residues. This table comes from immunoSEQ multiplex PCR, and its TCRdb copy is limited to in-frame clones, with some not included. The sample holds fewer than 500,000 clones, approximately 92% seen once. Specimen: PBMCs. This TCR derives from a man aged 35 to 55 with head and neck cancer. The gene calls are TRBV7-2 and TRBJ1-5; 7 bases map to TRBD1. CDR3 in amino acids: CASSLVAGQQLSAHQPQHF. In DNA form, the CDR3 reads TGTGCCAGCAGCTTAGTCGCGGGACAGCAGCTTTCGGCCCATCAGCCCCAGCATTTT. The entire variable domain, with the rest obtained from reference TRBV7-2 and TRBJ1-5, is as follows: GAGVSQSPSNKVTEKGKDVELRCDPISGHTALYWYRQSLGQGLEFLIYFQGNSAPDKSGLPSDRFSAERTGGSVSTLTIQRTQQEDSAVYLCASSLVAGQQLSAHQPQHFGDGTRLSIL.